This TCR beta chain stems from a study of blood T cells in healthy people across ages. Regarding the study as a whole: Roughly linear declines in TCR beta diversity per million T cells occurred with age.

As to this clonotype: The target antigen is unknown.

Isolation of PBMCs gave at least 7 million cells per sample. For the second PCR, which ran for about 6 to 11 cycles, a sample-barcoded 5' primer and a J-beta primer mix were used. TCRdb reanalysed the 5' RACE reads using MiXCR and keeps one entry per CDR3 protein. The sample yields roughly 800,000 distinct CDR3 sequences, around a quarter seen once. The V segment lost 3 bases and the J segment 2 bases; nucleotides outside the gene matches: 7. Germline CDR1 and CDR2: KGHSH and LQKENI. The CDR3 sequence is 15 residues long. The same sample was also used in a study of T cells of mothers and their children. That report adds: RNA that had been extracted went wholly into cDNA synthesis, at 1.5 ug per 15 ul. Sample barcodes and 2-4 random nucleotides came from the second PCR's M1S primer.

The sequenced sample was blood. The receptor was derived from a boy younger than 18 in good health. The gene calls are TRBV18 and TRBJ2-7, with 7 bases fitting TRBD1. The CDR3 sequence is CASSPSWDRAYEQYF. CDR3 bases: TGTGCCAGCTCACCTAGTTGGGACAGAGCCTACGAGCAGTACTTC. The whole variable domain, remainder taken from reference TRBV18 and TRBJ2-7, is NAGVMQNPRHLVRRRGQEARLRCSPMKGHSHVYWYRQLPEEGLKFMVYLQKENIIDESGMPKERFSAEFPKEGPSILRIQQVVRGDSAAYFCASSPSWDRAYEQYFGPGTRLTVT.